These 3 T cell receptor beta chains came from one sample sequenced in a study of blood T cell repertoires in COVID-19 (dated by TCRdb to the early 2020s). The library was built by means of the immunoSEQ multiplex PCR assay. Imported from immuneACCESS, the table was reduced by TCRdb to in-frame sequences with V and J called. These copies leave out some clones; in studies compared against another copy, an unresolved V gene accounts for under half, and the cause of the remainder is not known. The sample records roughly 160,000 clones, 85% to 95% of which are singletons. The ten largest make up approximately 0.56% of the sample. The sequenced material came from peripheral blood. These receptors all stem from a man between 50 and 59 years old with acute or convalescent COVID-19.

The V and J genes are TRBV3-1 (or the pseudogene TRBV3-2) and TRBJ1-3; D is ambiguous. The CDR3 length is 13 residues. V was shortened by 6 bases and J by 3 bases, with 9 bases between the two germline ends. Germline V gene sequence: CDR1 LGHDT, CDR2 YNNKEL (reference sequence). The CDR3 protein is CASSRSIGNTIYF. CDR3 nucleotides: TGTGCCAGCAGTAGAAGTATTGGAAACACCATATATTTT.

This clone was counted once. V and J are TRBV3-1 (or the pseudogene TRBV3-2) and TRBJ2-7; D might be TRBD2 (6 bases). The CDR3 sequence is 14 residues long. Germline CDR1 LGHDT, CDR2 YNNKEL (reference sequence). Trimming left V 5 bases short and J 4 bases short, with 15 bases between. The CDR3 sequence: CASSARGRSYEQYF. The CDR3 region has the DNA TGTGCCAGCAGCGCTCGTGGGAGGTCGTACGAGCAGTACTTC.

The chain recombines TRBV15 with TRBJ1-4, with 7 nucleotides matching TRBD1. Germline V CDR1 and CDR2: LNHNV, YYDKDF (reference sequence). Trimming took 3 bases from V and 8 from J; bases not matched to a gene: 6. There are 14 residues in the CDR3. The CDR3 protein is CATSSGTAEEKLFF. Written as DNA, the CDR3 is TGTGCCACCAGCAGCGGGACAGCAGAGGAAAAACTGTTTTTT. Together with reference TRBV15 and TRBJ1-4, the CDR3 gives the full variable domain: DAMVIQNPRYQVTQFGKPVTLSCSQTLNHNVMYWYQQKSSQAPKLLFHYYDKDFNNEADTPDNFQSRRPNTSFCFLDIRSPGLGDTAMYLCATSSGTAEEKLFFGSGTQLSVL.